This T cell receptor beta chain was sequenced for a study of cytomegalovirus exposure and HLA in healthy donors. A note on this clone: Other DNA variants within this sample encode the same CDR3.

The PCR made use of 60 Vbeta and 13 Jbeta primers. Clones were sequenced by immunoSEQ multiplex PCR, and TCRdb holds only the in-frame ones, with some missing. The profile shows about 210,000 clones, about 90% of them singletons. The V segment lost 4 bases and the J segment 6 bases; nucleotides outside the gene matches: 6. The CDR3 is 14 residues long. Germline CDR1 reads SGHRS; CDR2 reads YFSETQ. V and J are TRBV5-1 and TRBJ2-2; 7 bases align to TRBD2. The clonotype comes from a boy aged 2 to 10 in good health and CMV-seronegative. The sequencing input was PBMCs. The CDR3 nucleotides read TGCGCCAGCAGCGGGGGGGATGAGGCCGGGGAGCTGTTTTTT. As protein: CASSGGDEAGELFF.